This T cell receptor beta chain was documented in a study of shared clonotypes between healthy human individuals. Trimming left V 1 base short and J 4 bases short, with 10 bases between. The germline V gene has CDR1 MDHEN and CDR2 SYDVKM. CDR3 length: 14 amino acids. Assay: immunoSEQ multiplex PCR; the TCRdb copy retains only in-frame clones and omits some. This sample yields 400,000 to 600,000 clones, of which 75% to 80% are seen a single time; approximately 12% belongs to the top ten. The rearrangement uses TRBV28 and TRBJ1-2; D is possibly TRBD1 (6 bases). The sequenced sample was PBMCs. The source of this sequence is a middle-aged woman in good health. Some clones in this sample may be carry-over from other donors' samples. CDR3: CASSLSGHPYGYTF. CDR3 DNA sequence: TGTGCCAGCAGTTTATCGGGACACCCCTATGGCTACACCTTC.